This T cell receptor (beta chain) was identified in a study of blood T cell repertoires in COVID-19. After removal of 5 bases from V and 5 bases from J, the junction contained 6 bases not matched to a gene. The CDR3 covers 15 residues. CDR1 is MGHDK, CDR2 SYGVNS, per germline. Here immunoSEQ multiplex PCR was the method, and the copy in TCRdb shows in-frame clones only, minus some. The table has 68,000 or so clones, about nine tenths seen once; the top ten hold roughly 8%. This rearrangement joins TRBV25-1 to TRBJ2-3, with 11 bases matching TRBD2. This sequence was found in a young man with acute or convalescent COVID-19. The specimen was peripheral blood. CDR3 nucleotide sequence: TGTGCCAGCAGTAAACTAGCGGGAGCGGAAGATACGCAGTATTTT. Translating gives CASSKLAGAEDTQYF.